These 10 T cell receptor beta chains came from one sample sequenced in a study of T cells in Graves' hyperthyroidism and ophthalmopathy. RNA transcripts were the template for amplifying TCR beta CDR3 regions. HTBI primers were employed in a first-round RT-PCR of the TCR CDR3. TCRdb reanalysed the multiplex PCR reads using MiXCR and keeps one entry per CDR3 protein. The data contain more than 300,000 distinct CDR3 sequences, about a sixth of them singletons. Sequenced: blood. The receptors derive from a woman aged 25 to 39 with Graves' hyperthyroidism that later progressed to Graves' ophthalmopathy.

This clonotype was found many times. The V call is TRBV2, the J call TRBJ2-1; the D gene could be TRBD1 or TRBD2 (5 bases each). V lost 4 bases and J 5 bases, leaving 15 bases between the germline ends. The CDR3 is made up of 15 amino acids. Germline V gene lookup returns CDR1 SNHLY and CDR2 FYNNEI. The CDR3 region has the DNA TGTGCCAGCAGTGGGGCCAGGGAGACACACAATGAGCAGTTCTTC. Amino acid sequence: CASSGARETHNEQFF. The complete variable domain, with remaining parts taken from reference TRBV2 and TRBJ2-1, reads EPEVTQTPSHQVTQMGQEVILRCVPISNHLYFYWYRQILGQKVEFLVSFYNNEISEKSEIFDDQFSVERPDGSNFTLKIRSTKLEDSAMYFCASSGARETHNEQFFGPGTRLTVL.

This clonotype has ten or more counts. This chain joins TRBV5-1 and TRBJ2-1; TRBD1 matches 9 bases. The CDR3 runs to 14 residues. Germline CDR1 is SGHRS and CDR2 is YFSETQ. Unmatched junction bases numbered 6, after V lost 4 bases and J lost 7 bases. The DNA of the CDR3 is TGCGCCAGCAGCACACAGGGGGCTCAGAATGAGCAGTTCTTC. Translating it yields CASSTQGAQNEQFF. The whole variable domain, filled in from reference TRBV5-1 and TRBJ2-1, reads KAGVTQTPRYLIKTRGQQVTLSCSPISGHRSVSWYQQTPGQGLQFLFEYFSETQRNKGNFPGRFSGRQFSNSRSEMNVSTLELGDSALYLCASSTQGAQNEQFFGPGTRLTVL.

A few counts support this clonotype. This chain links TRBV30 with TRBJ2-3; TRBD2 matches 13 bases. The V gene's germline CDR1 is GTSNPN and CDR2 SVGIG (reference sequence). V shed 5 bases, J shed 6 bases, and the junction held 14 bases outside the gene matches. The CDR3 length is 17 residues. The CDR3 DNA is TGTGCCTGGGCGGGACTAGCGGGATTGGGGTGGGCCGATACGCAGTATTTT. Translated, it gives CAWAGLAGLGWADTQYF.

This clonotype was picked up many times. This CDR3 reads CATSTSGRLYEQYF. Written as DNA, the CDR3 is TGTGCCACCAGCACTAGCGGGAGGTTATACGAGCAGTACTTC. The gene calls are TRBV15 and TRBJ2-7; 11 positions agree with TRBD2. There are 14 residues in the CDR3. V was pared by 4 bases and J by 4 bases, with 3 bases of the junction left unmatched. CDR1 is LNHNV, CDR2 YYDKDF, per germline (reference sequence).

This clonotype was counted many times. V is TRBV28 and J is TRBJ1-6, with D possibly being TRBD1 (5 bases). This CDR3 has 14 amino acids. V was trimmed by 2 bases and J by 11 bases, leaving 13 bases between them. Germline V gives CDR1 MDHEN, CDR2 SYDVKM. CDR3 residues: CASSLGVPRAPLHF. CDR3 in DNA: TGTGCCAGCAGTTTAGGTGTTCCCAGGGCACCCCTCCACTTT.

About this clonotype itself: No DNA is shown, since the ends of the CDR3 on it are uncertain; the CDR3 is the one TCRdb lists. V and J are TRBV6-2 or TRBV6-3 and TRBJ2-4; no check of the table's D call, TRBD1, against the DNA was made. Germline values: CDR1 MNHEY, CDR2 SVGEGT. The CDR3 is 15 amino acids in total, end residues counted. The CDR3 reads CASSYGSFGQGLQYF.

This clonotype was found many times. CDR3 nucleotide sequence: TGTGCCAGCAGTGAAAGCCGGGGCCACACTGAAGCTTTCTTT. Translated, it gives CASSESRGHTEAFF. The chain joins TRBV6-1 to TRBJ1-1; D is possibly TRBD1 (5 bases). CDR3 length: 14 residues. Germline CDR1 MNHNS, CDR2 SASEGT. Trimming cost V 2 bases and J 3 bases, with 10 bases left between them.

This clonotype was seen at least ten times. This sequence joins TRBV30 and TRBJ1-1; a weak D match, TRBD1 (6 bases). Trimming removed 0 bases at V and 5 bases at J, with 13 bases between. The CDR3 has 14 residues. Germline values: CDR1 GTSNPN, CDR2 SVGIG (reference sequence). The CDR3 DNA reads as TGTGCCTGGAGTGTAGTGGGGGGCGAAACTGAAGCTTTCTTT. Its translation is CAWSVVGGETEAFF.

This clonotype has just a few counts. This may come from a read error, since a much larger clone is one base off. The chain recombines TRBV3-1 with TRBJ1-2; 11 nucleotides agree with TRBD1. The ends lost 5 bases at V and 4 bases at J; junction bases unmatched: 3. Germline V lookup: CDR1 LGHDT, CDR2 YNNKEL (reference sequence). This CDR3 spans 14 amino acids. CDR3 region: CASSSGTGGYGYTF. The CDR3 DNA reads as TGTGCCAGCAGCTCCGGGACAGGGGGCTATGGCTACACCTTC. Looking up the rest from reference TRBV3-1 and TRBJ1-2 gives the full variable domain: DTAVSQTPKYLVTQMGNDKSIKCEQNLGHDTMYWYKQDSKKFLKIMFSYNNKELIINETVPNRFSPKSPDKAHLNLHINSLELGDSAVYFCASSSGTGGYGYTFGSGTRLTVV.

The V and J genes are TRBV18 and TRBJ2-1, with D possibly TRBD2 on 5 matching bases. The CDR3 consists of 16 residues. CDR1 and CDR2 (germline): KGHSH, LQKENI. V was shortened by 5 bases and J by 5 bases, with 19 bases between the two germline ends. The CDR3 is CASSNLYGSKDNEQFF. The DNA for the CDR3 is TGTGCCAGCTCAAACTTATATGGGAGTAAAGACAATGAGCAGTTCTTC.